The rows below give T cell receptor beta chains drawn from one sample of a study of shared clonotypes between healthy human individuals. Assay: immunoSEQ multiplex PCR; the TCRdb copy retains only in-frame clones and omits some. The sample has roughly 2.6 million clones, approximately 90% seen once. Specimen: naive CD4+ T cells sorted from blood. The receptor source for this set is a man younger than 35 in good health. CDR3s include the opening cysteine and the closing phenylalanine or tryptophan.

J gene | V gene | CDR3 protein
TRBJ2-1 | TRBV5-4 | CASSIGAPDSYNEQFF
TRBJ1-2 | TRBV11-2 | CASRQLGGKSHGYTF
TRBJ1-4 | TRBV6-5 | CASSQGINEKLFF
TRBJ2-7 | TRBV7-2 | CASSTPGYEQYF
TRBJ1-5 | TRBV27 | CASSLRGWGQPQHF
TRBJ1-5 | TRBV28 | CASNQRDQPQHF
TRBJ1-4 | TRBV28 | CASSLYRGGGKLFF
TRBJ2-7 | TRBV16 | CASSQVSGRAEQYF
TRBJ2-1 | TRBV9 | CASSVATSGRFGNEQFF
TRBJ1-4 | TRBV9 | CASSRSANEKLFF
TRBJ1-1 | TRBV11-2 | CASSLSENTEAFF
TRBJ2-3 | TRBV9 | CASSPPGRGGDTQYF
TRBJ2-1 | TRBV21-1 | CASSIAGGTYEQFF
TRBJ2-3 | TRBV6-5 | CASSGSGIADTQYF
TRBJ1-1 | TRBV5-1 | CASSLAGNQGTEAFF
TRBJ1-5 | TRBV19 | CASSMKRGRVNQPQHF
TRBJ2-2 | TRBV10-2 | CASTGEPNTGELFF
TRBJ1-2 | TRBV7-9 | CASSRQGADYGYTF
TRBJ2-1 | TRBV11-3 | CASSFTGTGENEQFF
TRBJ2-5 | TRBV4-1 | CASSQASGSLETQYF
TRBJ2-7 | TRBV5-1 | CASSLSWTLNGGRNEQYF
TRBJ2-7 | TRBV6-5 | CASSRDNYEQYF
TRBJ2-5 | TRBV30 | CAWSATSIQTQYF
TRBJ2-1 | TRBV14 | CASSQERVQQFF
TRBJ1-6 | TRBV5-6 | CASSTGLTQGAPLHF
TRBJ2-5 | TRBV19 | CASKDRREGGQYF
TRBJ1-2 | TRBV6-1 | CASSEYWSERRYGYTF
TRBJ1-6 | TRBV2 | CASSEFGGGNSPLHF
TRBJ1-1 | TRBV6-1 | CASSSSSRTEAFF
TRBJ2-2 | TRBV10-2 | CASRAGTGNTGELFF
TRBJ1-2 | TRBV5-1 | CASSLENGAGTFGYTF
TRBJ1-4 | TRBV7-9 | CASNSGLNKEKLFF
TRBJ2-2 | TRBV10-3 | CAISGDGTSGGKTGELFF
TRBJ1-5 | TRBV18 | CASSPGDRGGNQPQHF
TRBJ1-3 | TRBV6-6 | CASSLRQGGSGNTIYF
TRBJ2-7 | TRBV7-2 | CASRSAGIPLEQYF